The clone carrying this T cell receptor (beta chain) turned up a few times. Its antigen is currently unknown. Treatment indicated: roughly nine-day PBMC culture with coronavirus spike peptide pools or control peptides (ViraFEST assay). This record belongs to a study of vaccination and CD4 T cells after COVID-19. For the study at large: Two of the convalescents were Hispanic, and convalescents were six males and four females. Investigators took post-vaccine samples a median about 65 days after dose two, within a range of 14 to 241.

Cultured CD4+ T-cell DNA underwent Oncomine TCR Beta short-read sequencing. TCRdb processed the PCR reads anew with MiXCR; each CDR3 protein has one entry. The sample has 20,000 or so distinct CDR3 sequences; roughly two fifths are singletons. Germline values: CDR1 MNHNS, CDR2 SASEGT. This CDR3 is 16 amino acids long. The V end lost 2 bases, the J end lost 1 base, and 15 bases lay between the germline ends. Sequencing was performed on CD4+ T cells from blood, cultured in vitro, taken after SARS-CoV-2 vaccination. The chain uses TRBV6-1 and TRBJ2-7, with TRBD2 as a possible D gene (6 bases). The TCR was taken from a human donor who had recovered from COVID-19. The CDR3 sequence is CASSEPGGGLSYEQYF. The CDR3 nucleotides are TGTGCCAGCAGTGAACCGGGTGGAGGGTTATCCTACGAGCAGTACTTC.